Detailed here is one T cell receptor beta chain. Its antigen is as yet unknown. TCRdb keeps only in-frame clones here, not all; method: immunoSEQ multiplex PCR. The data contain about 23,000 clones, about 76% of them singletons. This sample stems from a study of CD4 T cells in relation to SARS-CoV-2 and coronaviruses. The unexposed donors gave CD4+ T cells in 2011-2018, prior to COVID-19. Isolation of CD4+ T cells took place after around 11 days in culture. Approximately 1.9 million PBMCs per well were cultured with approximately 9.2 IU/ml IL-2. Germline V gene data show CDR1 as SGHTA and CDR2 as FQGTGA. CDR3 length equals 14 residues. Trimming took 2 bases from V and 5 from J; bases not matched to a gene: 4.

V is TRBV7-3 and J is TRBJ2-5; 8 bases agree with TRBD1. The sequence was collected from a human donor in good health. The specimen sequenced was CD4+ T cells from PBMCs, cultured in vitro. The CDR3 DNA follows: TGTGCCAGCAGCTTACAGGGGGCAGGGGAGACCCAGTACTTC. Amino acid sequence: CASSLQGAGETQYF.